The rows below give T cell receptor beta chains drawn from one sample of a study of T cells in tumors after PD-1 blockade. TCRdb keeps only in-frame clones here, not all; method: immunoSEQ multiplex PCR. The sample holds about 15,000 clones; roughly 70% are singletons and the top ten take around a third. The source material was tumor tissue, sampled after anti-PD-1 treatment. Receptors originate from a human donor with cutaneous squamous cell carcinoma. Both conserved end residues are part of each CDR3. Fields, in order: D gene, J gene, V gene, CDR3 length, clone size, CDR3 DNA, CDR3 protein. A D gene is named only where the DNA matches it firmly. Size values are once, few and many counts, or a class for expanded clones, and some rows have none.

>NA|TRBJ2-4|TRBV27|13|NA
TGTGCCAGCAGTTTGGTCCTTAACGGTCTCCAGTACTTC
CASSLVLNGLQYF
>NA|TRBJ1-2|TRBV25-1|13|NA
TGTGCCAGCAGTGAACCTCACCAGGGAGGCTACACCTTC
CASSEPHQGGYTF
>TRBD1|TRBJ1-1|TRBV6-2/TRBV6-3|15|NA
TGTGCCAGCAGTTTCCAGGGGGCTCGGTACACTGAAGCTTTCTTT
CASSFQGARYTEAFF
>TRBD2|TRBJ2-1|TRBV2|16|NA
TGTGCCAGCAGGATAGGACTAGCGGGGGGGTTCAATGAGCAGTTCTTC
CASRIGLAGGFNEQFF
>NA|TRBJ1-6|TRBV28|14|few
TGTGCCAGCAGTTTCGGGCAGGCCTTGTCACCCCTCCACTTT
CASSFGQALSPLHF
>NA|TRBJ2-3|TRBV28|13|few
TGTGCCAGCTATGGGATTAACACAGATACGCAGTATTTT
CASYGINTDTQYF
>TRBD1|TRBJ1-3|TRBV18|16|medium-sized
TGTGCCAGCTCAACGGGACAGGGGGCGCGCGGAAACACCATATATTTT
CASSTGQGARGNTIYF
>NA|TRBJ1-5|TRBV5-6|14|NA
TGTGCCAGCAGCTTGGTGGGGGTAGGACAGCCCCAGCATTTT
CASSLVGVGQPQHF
>TRBD2|TRBJ2-1|TRBV7-2|18|NA
TGTGCCAGCAGCTTAGAGTCTCGACTAGCGGGACTTTACAATGAGCAGTTCTTC
CASSLESRLAGLYNEQFF
>NA|TRBJ2-1|TRBV20-1|14|NA
TGCAGTGCTAGTCCCGGGACACTTTACAATGAGCAGTTCTTC
CSASPGTLYNEQFF
>NA|TRBJ2-2|TRBV4-2|18|NA
TGTGCCAGCAGCCAAGTTGATGGTGCCGTGGCGGGCACCGGGGAGCTGTTTTTT
CASSQVDGAVAGTGELFF
>NA|TRBJ2-7|TRBV11-3|14|NA
TGTGCCAGCAGGCAGGGGGGTAGCGCCTACGAGCAGTACTTC
CASRQGGSAYEQYF
>TRBD2|TRBJ2-7|TRBV7-8|14|medium-sized
TGTGCCAGCAGCTCCGGGACTAGTACCCACGAGCAGTACTTC
CASSSGTSTHEQYF
>NA|TRBJ2-5|TRBV12-3/TRBV12-4|11|NA
TGTGCCAGCAGTATAGCGGAGACCCAGTACTTC
CASSIAETQYF
>NA|TRBJ1-2|TRBV19|14|NA
TGTGCCAGTAGTTCACGACAGGCTAACTATGGCTACACCTTC
CASSSRQANYGYTF
>NA|TRBJ1-2|TRBV7-2|19|NA
TGTGCCAGCAGCTTAGCGGGGGTAGAGCAGCGATTATTTAACTATGGCTACACCTTC
CASSLAGVEQRLFNYGYTF
>NA|TRBJ1-3|TRBV6-1|17|NA
TGTGCCAGCAGTGAAGCGGGGTGGGGCACCTCTGGAAACACCATATATTTT
CASSEAGWGTSGNTIYF
>NA|TRBJ1-4|TRBV6-5|16|NA
TGTGCCAGCAGTTACGCTCGAAGGTCAACTAATGAAAAACTGTTTTTT
CASSYARRSTNEKLFF
>TRBD2|TRBJ2-7|TRBV6-6|13|few
TGTGCCAGCAGTTATGCGGGGGGAGGAGAGCAGTACTTC
CASSYAGGGEQYF
>NA|TRBJ2-5|TRBV6-2/TRBV6-3|18|NA
TGTGCCAGCAGTTACTCGAATCCGGCCCACTGGGGATTCGAGACCCAGTACTTC
CASSYSNPAHWGFETQYF
>NA|TRBJ2-4|TRBV5-5|16|NA
TGTGCCAGCAGCCCCGGGGCTATCCTAGCCAAAAACATTCAGTACTTC
CASSPGAILAKNIQYF
>NA|TRBJ1-2|TRBV7-2|16|NA
TGTGCCAGCAGCTTAGTTGTGGCGGTCACCCTCGGCGGCTACACCTTC
CASSLVVAVTLGGYTF
>NA|TRBJ1-2|TRBV19|11|large
TGTGCCAGTACGGTAGGGAATGGCTACACCTTC
CASTVGNGYTF
>TRBD1|TRBJ1-2|TRBV2|14|NA
TGTGCCAGCACTTGGGACAGGGGTTCGTTTGGCTACACCTTC
CASTWDRGSFGYTF
>NA|TRBJ2-1|TRBV24-1|16|once
TGTGCCACCAGTGATTTAGAGGGGTCCTCCTACAATGAGCAGTTCTTC
CATSDLEGSSYNEQFF
>TRBD2|TRBJ2-5|TRBV5-1|15|NA
TGCGCCAGCAGCCCCAACGGAGCGGGGGGGCAAGACCAGTACTTC
CASSPNGAGGQDQYF
>TRBD2|TRBJ2-3|TRBV7-9|14|NA
TGTGCCAGCAGCATGACTAGCGGCACAGATACGCAGTATTTT
CASSMTSGTDTQYF
>NA|TRBJ1-2|TRBV7-9|16|NA
TGTGCCAGCAGCTTAGCAGAACAGGGAGCTAACTATGGCTACACCTTC
CASSLAEQGANYGYTF
>NA|TRBJ1-1|TRBV7-9|14|few
TGTGCCAGCAGCTCAAGGAGGGACGCCGCTGAAGCTTTCTTT
CASSSRRDAAEAFF
>TRBD1|TRBJ1-1|TRBV3-1/TRBV3-2|13|NA
TGTGCCAGCAGCTTTCGACAGGGTTCTGAAGCTTTCTTT
CASSFRQGSEAFF
>TRBD1|TRBJ1-1|TRBV27|16|few
TGTGCCAGCAGTTCAGGGACAGGGTTTATGAACACTGAAGCTTTCTTT
CASSSGTGFMNTEAFF
>NA|TRBJ1-2|TRBV29-1|12|NA
TGCAGCGTTGAAGGACAGGCGGGTGGCTACACCTTC
CSVEGQAGGYTF